The 16 T cell receptor beta chains reported below all come from one sample, sequenced in a study of blood T cell repertoires in COVID-19. Sequencing was performed with immunoSEQ multiplex PCR; in TCRdb, only in-frame clones are kept and a portion is missing. The data show about 200,000 clones, 80% to 90% seen once. Sequences were obtained from PBMCs or T cells enriched from blood (not recorded which). These receptors originate from a woman younger than 30 who had recovered from COVID-19.

The rearrangement links TRBV6-2 or TRBV6-3 to TRBJ2-5, with 10 bases identical to TRBD2. The CDR3 is made up of 15 amino acids. In germline, CDR1 is MNHEY, CDR2 SVGEGT. J lost 3 bases, V lost 1 base, and 2 bases had no gene match. CDR3 nucleotides: TGTGCCAGCAGTTACTGGCTAGCGGGGGAAGAGACCCAGTACTTC. This codes for CASSYWLAGEETQYF.

V gene TRBV3-1 (or the pseudogene TRBV3-2) combines with J gene TRBJ2-7; tentative D call: TRBD2 (5 bases). The CDR3 is made up of 12 amino acids. From germline, CDR1 is LGHDT and CDR2 YNNKEL (reference sequence). Trimming took 4 bases from V and 3 from J, leaving 7 bases between them. The CDR3 protein is CASSPGGYEQYF. The CDR3 DNA sequence: TGTGCCAGCAGCCCAGGAGGCTACGAGCAGTACTTC.

This clone was counted once. The J gene is TRBJ1-2, the V gene TRBV20-1; D remains ambiguous. The CDR3 covers 10 residues. Trimming removed 6 bases from V and 5 bases from J, with 7 bases in between. Germline CDR1 is DFQATT and CDR2 is SNEGSKA (reference sequence). CDR3 coding DNA: TGCAGTGCGGCCCCTTATGGCTACACCTTC. It is translated as CSAAPYGYTF.

The chain carries TRBV29-1 and TRBJ1-2, with 10 nucleotides matching TRBD1. Germline-derived CDR1 and CDR2 are SQVTM and ANQGSEA. With V trimmed by 4 bases and J by 4 bases, 12 bases remained unmatched. The CDR3 runs to 16 residues. The CDR3 bases are TGCAGCGTTGGAGGGACAGGGGAATCAGGGGGCTATGGCTACACCTTC. This translates into CSVGGTGESGGYGYTF.

This chain uses TRBV28 with TRBJ2-3, with D tentatively TRBD1 (5 bases). This CDR3 contains 16 residues. Between the trimmed V and J ends, which lost 6 bases and 4 bases, there was a span of 20 bases. Per the germline V gene, CDR1 is MDHEN and CDR2 is SYDVKM. The CDR3 spells CASSAAWGSGPDTQYF. Here the CDR3 DNA reads TGTGCCAGCAGCGCCGCTTGGGGCTCTGGACCAGATACGCAGTATTTT.

This chain links TRBV5-6 with TRBJ1-3; no reliable D call. Germline V lookup: CDR1 SGHDT, CDR2 YYEEEE. The CDR3 runs 16 residues. V lost 4 bases and J 4 bases, leaving 18 bases between the germline ends. CDR3 nucleotide sequence: TGTGCCAGCAGCCAGGTCCCTGCCGCCGCCGGAAACACCATATATTTT. Protein: CASSQVPAAAGNTIYF.

The chain combines TRBV13 with TRBJ2-7; 10 bases line up with TRBD2. The J segment lost 1 base and the V segment lost 2 bases, leaving 8 bases of the junction unmatched. Germline CDR1 PRHDT, CDR2 FYEKMQ (reference sequence). The CDR3 length is 17 residues. DNA for the CDR3: TGTGCCAGCAGCTTAAAAGCGGGGGGGCGCATTTCCTACGAGCAGTACTTC. This sequence encodes CASSLKAGGRISYEQYF.

This clone appeared many times. This chain joins TRBV6-4 and TRBJ2-2; no clear D gene. This CDR3 comprises 15 residues. Germline assignment: CDR1 MRHNA and CDR2 SNTAGT. V lost 6 bases, J lost 1 base, and 12 bases lay in between. The CDR3 sequence: CASSPTSMNTGELFF. In DNA, the CDR3 is TGTGCCAGCAGCCCCACCTCTATGAACACCGGGGAGCTGTTTTTT.

J is TRBJ1-5 and V is TRBV27; 10 bases are a match to TRBD1. Germline V CDR1 and CDR2: MNHEY, SMNVEV (reference sequence). CDR3 length: 16 residues. Trimming cost V 1 base and J 2 bases; bases outside gene matches: 2. CDR3 protein: CASSLFGTGGNQPQHF. CDR3 coding DNA: TGTGCCAGCAGTTTATTCGGGACAGGGGGCAATCAGCCCCAGCATTTT.

The chain uses TRBV5-6 and TRBJ2-7, with TRBD1 identical over 8 bases. Looked up from germline, CDR1 is SGHDT and CDR2 is YYEEEE. The CDR3 spans 14 residues. V gave up 4 bases and J gave up 7 bases; unmatched junction bases: 10. CDR3 amino acids: CASSPDREPGEQYF. CDR3 sequence (DNA): TGTGCCAGCAGCCCGGACAGGGAGCCGGGGGAGCAGTACTTC.

J is TRBJ1-5 and V is TRBV19; D is perhaps TRBD1 (6 bases). V shed 2 bases and J shed 0 bases, with 14 bases lying between them. Germline loops: CDR1 LNHDA, CDR2 SQIVND (reference sequence). The CDR3 totals 17 residues. CDR3 sequence reads: CASSIRFGTPSNQPQHF. The DNA of the CDR3 is TGTGCCAGTAGTATAAGGTTCGGGACACCTAGCAATCAGCCCCAGCATTTT.

The rearrangement uses TRBV3-1 (or the pseudogene TRBV3-2) and TRBJ2-1, with TRBD2 matching over 16 bases. The CDR3 loop spans 19 amino acids. Germline V CDR1 and CDR2: LGHDT, YNNKEL (reference sequence). V was clipped by 3 bases and J by 7 bases; unmatched bases: 12. This CDR3 is CASSHSGTSGGASRNEQFF. CDR3 nucleotides: TGTGCCAGCAGCCACTCCGGGACTAGCGGGGGGGCTTCACGTAATGAGCAGTTCTTC.

CDR3 protein: CASSLVASGTYNEQFF. CDR3 coding DNA: TGTGCCAGCAGTTTAGTAGCTAGCGGGACATACAATGAGCAGTTCTTC. The chain employs TRBV28 and TRBJ2-1; 9 positions match TRBD2. This CDR3 has 16 residues. Trimming took 2 bases from V and 4 from J; bases not matched to a gene: 6. Germline V CDR1 and CDR2: MDHEN, SYDVKM.

This clone was detected only a few times. This chain links TRBV2 with TRBJ2-5; D not resolved. The V gene lost 5 bases and the J gene lost 5 bases, with 9 bases spanning the gap. The CDR3 totals 12 residues. In germline, CDR1 is SNHLY, CDR2 FYNNEI. The CDR3 DNA sequence: TGTGCCAGCAGTCCCTCTCGGGAGACCCAGTACTTC. The encoded protein is CASSPSRETQYF.

This sequence joins TRBV6-1 and TRBJ1-5, with TRBD1 as a possible D gene (6 bases). The CDR3 spans 16 residues. Between the trimmed V and J ends, which lost 2 bases and 6 bases, there was a span of 17 bases. Looked up from germline, CDR1 is MNHNS and CDR2 is SASEGT. The CDR3 reads CASSERNRDWSQPQHF. CDR3 sequence (DNA): TGTGCCAGCAGTGAAAGGAACAGGGATTGGAGTCAGCCCCAGCATTTT.

This sequence joins TRBV4-1 and TRBJ1-3; D uncertain. The CDR3 spans 16 residues. The germline gives CDR1 MGHRA, CDR2 YSYEKL. Trimming cost V 2 bases and J 5 bases, with 16 bases left between them. CDR3 sequence reads: CASSQPTDSARNTIYF. The CDR3 nucleotides read TGCGCCAGCAGCCAACCCACCGACTCGGCGAGAAACACCATATATTTT.